The rows below give T cell receptor beta chains drawn from one sample of a study of cytomegalovirus exposure and HLA in healthy donors. Profiling relied on immunoSEQ multiplex PCR, and the TCRdb table lists in-frame clones only, not all of them. The repertoire consists of about 190,000 clones, with about 89% occurring once and the leading ten covering about 1.2%. The specimen was PBMCs. The receptors shown here come from a man aged 25-45 years in good health and CMV-seronegative. CDR3s include the opening cysteine and the closing phenylalanine or tryptophan. The order of the fields is J gene, V gene, CDR3 protein.

TRBJ2-6	TRBV6-1	CASRTGGSGANVLTF
TRBJ2-1	TRBV7-6	CASSLEQPISYNEQFF
TRBJ2-3	TRBV11-3	CASSFGRGNGDTQYF
TRBJ2-7	TRBV5-1	CASSDSGTETYEQYF
TRBJ2-5	TRBV7-2	CASRIQVKETQYF
TRBJ2-1	TRBV7-2	CASSIRGGSSYNEQFF
TRBJ1-2	TRBV2	CASSARDRGSF
TRBJ1-6	TRBV11-2	CASSLRQGARGSPLHF
TRBJ2-4	TRBV7-9	CSSSPAWGEGNKNIQYF
TRBJ2-3	TRBV6-1	CASRDYADTQYF
TRBJ1-1	TRBV18	CASSPPSSHGGAFF
TRBJ1-4	TRBV15	CATSRDAPATNEKLFF
TRBJ1-5	TRBV5-6	CASSLRGINQPQHF
TRBJ2-3	TRBV5-1	CASRALAGGSGADTQYF
TRBJ1-1	TRBV18	CASSLGTGRTEAFF
TRBJ1-1	TRBV15	CATSRGGTQGLDTEAFF
TRBJ1-6	TRBV18	CASSLRQGGSPLHF
TRBJ1-2	TRBV11-2	CASSLLYPQTNYGYTF
TRBJ2-3	TRBV10-3	CAISATGNTDTQYF
TRBJ2-1	TRBV19	CATNRGLAGGTYNEQFF